This TCR beta chain was captured by sequencing in a study of control samples from healthy donors and cancer patients. Clones were read by immunoSEQ multiplex PCR, and TCRdb kept only the in-frame ones, dropping some. The sample holds approximately 160,000 clones, about 93% seen once. This clone counts as medium-sized. Germline V gene lookup returns CDR1 SNHLY and CDR2 FYNNEI. The length of the CDR3 is 16 residues. V dropped 7 bases and J dropped 1 base, with 19 bases sitting between them. The clonotype comes from a woman aged 25-40 years in good health. This rearrangement joins TRBV2 to TRBJ1-1, with a tentative D call TRBD1 (5 bases). The material sequenced was blood. The CDR3 DNA follows: TGTGCCAGCATAGGGGTGGTTTACGGAAGGAACACTGAAGCTTTCTTT. Translation gives CASIGVVYGRNTEAFF.